These T cell receptor beta chains were read from a single sample in a study of blood T cell repertoires in COVID-19. The repertoire was sequenced with immunoSEQ multiplex PCR; TCRdb's copy has only in-frame clones and lacks some. This table holds some 160,000 clones, more than 75% found once. Sequencing was performed on peripheral blood. These receptors were taken from a man between 18 and 35 years old with COVID-19, enrolled during active disease. CDR3s include the opening cysteine and the closing phenylalanine or tryptophan. The D gene is left open where the match is weak. Clone size is given for some rows only: seen once, a few or many times, or a class if the clone is expanded.

DNA | CDR3 | V | D | J | size | length
TGCGCCAGCAGCCAATCCGACAGAGCAACTAATGAAAAACTGCTTTTT | CASSQSDRATNEKLLF | TRBV4-3 | - | TRBJ1-4 | - | 16
TGTGCCAGCAGCTTAGGGACAGTTAATCAGCCCCAGCATTTT | CASSLGTVNQPQHF | TRBV13 | - | TRBJ1-5 | once | 14
TGTGCCAGCAGCCCATGGGGTCGGGAAAACACCATATATTTT | CASSPWGRENTIYF | TRBV5-4 | - | TRBJ1-3 | - | 14
TGTGCCAGCAGCTTTTTCCGGGACAGGCTGTACGAGCAGTACTTC | CASSFFRDRLYEQYF | TRBV13 | TRBD1 | TRBJ2-7 | - | 15
TGCGCCAGCAGTGAGGGGCTCTATGGCTACACCTTC | CASSEGLYGYTF | TRBV10-2 | - | TRBJ1-2 | few | 12
TGTGCCAGCAGCCAAGAAAGGAGCAGCGGGAGAGTTGGGCAGTACTTC | CASSQERSSGRVGQYF | TRBV4-2 | TRBD2 | TRBJ2-7 | - | 16
TGTGCCAGCAGTACACTCGGGGGGGCTTACGAGCAGTACTTC | CASSTLGGAYEQYF | TRBV25-1 | TRBD2 | TRBJ2-7 | - | 14
TGCGCCAGTCACCGGGACAGGGATAATTCACCCCTCCACTTT | CASHRDRDNSPLHF | TRBV5-1 | TRBD1 | TRBJ1-6 | once | 14
TGCAGCGGCAACAGGGGCAACACTGAAGCTTTCTTT | CSGNRGNTEAFF | TRBV29-1 | TRBD1 | TRBJ1-1 | - | 12
TGTGCCAGCAGCTTCGGAGCAGGGGGCCTAGGAGAGACCCAGTACTTC | CASSFGAGGLGETQYF | TRBV27 | TRBD1 | TRBJ2-5 | - | 16
TGTGCCAGCAGCCTAAGCGGGGCAACCTCTAACTATGGCTACACCTTC | CASSLSGATSNYGYTF | TRBV7-2 | - | TRBJ1-2 | - | 16
TGTGCCAGCAGCCCGGGACATACCTACGAGCAGTACTTC | CASSPGHTYEQYF | TRBV9 | - | TRBJ2-7 | - | 13
TGTGCCGGTCCGGGACAGGGGGCTACTAATGAAAAACTGCTTTTT | CAGPGQGATNEKLLF | TRBV3-1/TRBV3-2 | TRBD1 | TRBJ1-4 | - | 15